Reported below is one T cell receptor beta chain. Starting material for each TCR library was about 3,200 ng of total RNA. TCRdb reprocessed the 5' RACE reads and reports one entry per CDR3 protein, with no DNA. The sample spans approximately 400,000 distinct CDR3 sequences; the ten largest clones claim less than 2.5%. This CDR3 contains 16 residues. Germline V gene data show CDR1 as SGHRS and CDR2 as YFSETQ. This sample is drawn from a study of monozygotic twins with inflammatory bowel disease. V usage is TRBV5-1 and J usage is TRBJ2-7; without DNA, the TCRdb call of TRBD1 cannot be checked. The sequence derives from a human donor with ulcerative colitis or Crohn's disease, or a healthy co-twin of an affected twin (not recorded which). Specimen: blood. CDR3 sequence reads: CASSLGTDRPLSEQYF.